This T cell receptor beta chain was identified in a study of spatial heterogeneity in lung cancer. At the level of the study: There were consistently more beta-chain sequences detected than alpha-chain sequences.

The sample holds many counts of this clonotype. Each CDR3 protein gets one entry after TCRdb re-called the 5' RACE reads with MiXCR. The sample lists approximately 40,000 distinct CDR3 sequences, approximately 5.2% seen once, with around 25% in the top ten. The V and J ends lost 7 bases and 6 bases respectively, with 28 bases between them. There are 18 residues in the CDR3. Described time point: sample taken at primary tumor resection. Sequencing was performed on whole RNA extracted from tumor and nontumor lung tissue, or from frozen PBMC, and the material was left unsorted. The sequence derives from a female donor with early-stage non-small cell lung cancer. The input for sequencing was PBMCs, taken at surgery. This chain uses TRBV12-3 or TRBV12-4 with TRBJ1-5; unclear D gene. Written as DNA, the CDR3 is TGTGCCAGCACCGACGGTAGGGCGGTCGGAAGCCGCAGTCAGCCCCAGCATTTT. It is translated as CASTDGRAVGSRSQPQHF.